This T cell receptor beta chain comes out of a study of blood T cell repertoires in COVID-19. The overall study: COVID-19 samples, acute and convalescent, were from the United States, Italy and Spain. Nucleic acid was either cDNA or gDNA, and it came from T cells, B-cell-depleted T cells, or PBMCs.

Enrolment of Seattle patients took place during active infection, and they were followed longitudinally. Original analysis: Nucleated cell number was recorded as an estimate derived from reference gene primer amplification. Profiled with immunoSEQ multiplex PCR; TCRdb holds only in-frame clones, not every one. V, J and clone size are taken as reported in that table, and D and trimming were inferred from the DNA itself. The table has roughly 350,000 clones, approximately 87% seen once. Sequencing was carried out using peripheral blood. The TCR was taken from a woman in her forties or fifties with COVID-19, enrolled during active disease.

DNA for the CDR3: TGTGCCAGCAGCTTAGTGACAGGGGCTGGCAATCAGCCCCAGCATTTT. Residues: CASSLVTGAGNQPQHF. This chain connects TRBV7-2 to TRBJ1-5; 8 bases map to TRBD1. V shed 1 base and J 2 bases; nucleotides not matched to a gene: 4. This CDR3 is 16 amino acids long. Germline lookup yields CDR1 SGHTA and CDR2 FQGNSA.